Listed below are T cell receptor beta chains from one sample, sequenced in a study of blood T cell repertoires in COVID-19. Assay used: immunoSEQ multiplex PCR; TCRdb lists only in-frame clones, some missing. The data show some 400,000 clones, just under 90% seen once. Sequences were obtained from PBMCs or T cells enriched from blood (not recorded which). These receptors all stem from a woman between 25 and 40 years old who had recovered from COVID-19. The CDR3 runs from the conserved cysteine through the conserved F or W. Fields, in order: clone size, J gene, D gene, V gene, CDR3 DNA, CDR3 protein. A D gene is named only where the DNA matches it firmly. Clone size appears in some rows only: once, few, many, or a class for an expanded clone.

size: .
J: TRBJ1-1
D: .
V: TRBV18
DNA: TGTGCCAGCTCATATCGGGCTCGGGGGAACACTGAAGCTTTCTTT
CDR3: CASSYRARGNTEAFF

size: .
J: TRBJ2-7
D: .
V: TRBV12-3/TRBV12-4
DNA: TGTGCCAGCAGGTCAGGGCACGAGCAGTACTTC
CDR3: CASRSGHEQYF

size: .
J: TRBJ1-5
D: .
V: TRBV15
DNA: TGTGCCACCAGCAGAGTCAGCGGCAATCAGCCCCAGCATTTT
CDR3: CATSRVSGNQPQHF

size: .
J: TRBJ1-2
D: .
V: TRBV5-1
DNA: TGCGCCAGCAGCCCGCAGGCCAACTATGGCTACACCTTC
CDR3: CASSPQANYGYTF

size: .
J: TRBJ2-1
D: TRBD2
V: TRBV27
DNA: TGTGCCAGCAGTTCTTCATACCGGACTAGCGGGAGGGCCGGGGTCTCCTACAATGAGCAGTTCTTC
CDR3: CASSSSYRTSGRAGVSYNEQFF

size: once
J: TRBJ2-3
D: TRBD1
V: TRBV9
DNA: TGTGCCAGCAGCGTCACAGGGGACGGGTCTACGCAGTATTTT
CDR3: CASSVTGDGSTQYF

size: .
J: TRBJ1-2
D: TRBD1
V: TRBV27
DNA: TGTGCCAGCTCCTCGGTACAGGGGGCTGGCTATGGCTACACCTTC
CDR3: CASSSVQGAGYGYTF

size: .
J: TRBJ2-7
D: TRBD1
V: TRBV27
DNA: TGTGCCAGCAGTCGTTTGCGGACAGGGGAACTTTCCCCCTACTACGAGCAGTACTTC
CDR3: CASSRLRTGELSPYYEQYF

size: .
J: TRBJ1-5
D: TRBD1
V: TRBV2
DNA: TGTGCCAGCAGTGAACCGGGACAGGCTCATCAGCCCCAGCATTTT
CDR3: CASSEPGQAHQPQHF

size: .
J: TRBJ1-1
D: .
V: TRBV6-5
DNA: TGTGCCAGCAGTCCTACAGCGAACACTGAAGCTTTCTTT
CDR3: CASSPTANTEAFF

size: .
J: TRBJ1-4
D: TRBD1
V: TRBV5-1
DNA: TGCGCCAGCAGCTCTGGCAGGGGGCCTAATGAAAAACTGTTTTTT
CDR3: CASSSGRGPNEKLFF

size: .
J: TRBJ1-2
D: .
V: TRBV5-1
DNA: TGCGCCAGCAGCTTGGAGTCCCTGAGTCTCTACACCTTC
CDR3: CASSLESLSLYTF

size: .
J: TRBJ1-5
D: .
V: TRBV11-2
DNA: TGTGCCAGCAGCTGGGCAGGAGGCGAAGGACAGCCCCAGCATTTT
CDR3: CASSWAGGEGQPQHF

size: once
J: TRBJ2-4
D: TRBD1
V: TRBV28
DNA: TGTGCCAGCAGTTTACCGGGACAGGGGGCAATCATTCAGTACTTC
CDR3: CASSLPGQGAIIQYF

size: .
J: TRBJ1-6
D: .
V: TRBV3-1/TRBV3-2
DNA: TGTGCCAGCAGCCCAATATCGACAGGTCGGGGAAATTCACCCCTCCACTTT
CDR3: CASSPISTGRGNSPLHF

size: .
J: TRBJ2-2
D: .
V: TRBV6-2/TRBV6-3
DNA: TGTGCCAGCAGTCGGACAGTGAACACCGGGGAGCTGTTTTTT
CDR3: CASSRTVNTGELFF

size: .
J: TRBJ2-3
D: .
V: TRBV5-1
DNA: TGCGCCAGCAGCCTACTAGCAGGAGGCACAGATACGCAGTATTTT
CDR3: CASSLLAGGTDTQYF

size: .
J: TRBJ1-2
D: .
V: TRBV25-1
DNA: TGTGCCAGCAGCCGGGGTTATGGCTACACCTTC
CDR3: CASSRGYGYTF